In its sample, the clone carrying this TCR beta chain was seen a few times. Its specificity is not known. Tagging with unique molecular identifiers was applied to individual cDNA molecules. TCRdb called the 5' RACE reads again in MiXCR, with one record for every CDR3 protein. The repertoire holds tens of thousands of distinct CDR3 sequences, around 14% seen once, with about 9.4% in the top ten. The data were obtained in a study of early T cells in non-severe SARS-CoV-2 infection. Across the whole study: Sequenced material consisted of bulk RNA (from unsorted whole blood), and chains were unpaired.

Study-wide points: Matching with VDJdb favored anti-spike CD8 responses (missing private and CD4 specificities).

Germline lookup yields CDR1 MNHEY and CDR2 SMNVEV (reference sequence). V gave up 0 bases and J gave up 3 bases, with 9 bases separating them. The CDR3 runs to 15 residues. This sequence was found in an adult who was a healthcare worker with PCR-confirmed SARS-CoV-2 infection or an uninfected control (not recorded which). This chain connects TRBV27 to TRBJ1-5, with TRBD1 as a possible D gene (6 bases). Material: whole blood. For the CDR3, the DNA is TGTGCCAGCAGTTTATCATGGGACACCAATCAGCCCCAGCATTTT. It yields the protein CASSLSWDTNQPQHF.